Listed here are 31 T cell receptor beta chains from one sample, sequenced in a study of cytomegalovirus exposure and HLA in healthy donors. It was with 60 Vbeta and 13 Jbeta primers that the PCR ran. Measured with immunoSEQ multiplex PCR; TCRdb has only the in-frame clones, and not every one. The sample consists of 110,000 or so clones, 6.5% to 9.5% of them appearing once. Sequenced: PBMCs. The receptor set was obtained from a woman in her thirties or forties in good health and CMV-seropositive.

This clone has a handful of counts. The V and J genes are TRBV7-6 and TRBJ1-3; the D gene is possibly TRBD1 (6 bases). In germline, CDR1 is SGHVS, CDR2 FNYEAQ. This CDR3 has 16 residues. The germline V and J ends were trimmed by 3 bases and 0 bases, with 12 bases remaining between them. This CDR3 reads CASSLGATSSGNTIYF. Written as DNA, the CDR3 is TGTGCCAGCAGCTTGGGGGCTACTAGCTCTGGAAACACCATATATTTT.

The V call is TRBV29-1, the J call TRBJ2-1; D may be TRBD2 (5 bases). Germline V gene lookup returns CDR1 SQVTM and CDR2 ANQGSEA. This CDR3 comprises 13 residues. Deletions cut 6 bases from V and 0 bases from J, with 9 bases between. The CDR3 DNA is TGCAGCGTAGAGCGGAGCTCCTACAATGAGCAGTTCTTC. It is translated as CSVERSSYNEQFF.

This chain connects TRBV7-9 to TRBJ1-5, with 7 nucleotides matching TRBD1. This CDR3 is built from 15 residues. Trimming took 1 base from V and 1 from J; bases not matched to a gene: 1. CDR1 is SEHNR and CDR2 is FQNEAQ in the germline V gene (reference sequence). In nucleotides, the CDR3 is TGTGCCAGCAGCTTAGTGACAGGGAGCAATCAGCCCCAGCATTTT. Translation: CASSLVTGSNQPQHF.

The genes are TRBV19 and TRBJ1-2; tentative D call: TRBD1 (5 bases). The V gene's germline CDR1 is LNHDA and CDR2 SQIVND (reference sequence). The length of the CDR3 is 13 residues. The V end was cut by 2 bases, the J end by 8 bases, with 12 bases between. The CDR3: CASSILQGGGYTF. The CDR3 bases are TGTGCCAGTAGTATACTGCAGGGAGGAGGCTACACCTTC.

This clone has a handful of counts. This chain links TRBV9 with TRBJ1-4; tentative D call: TRBD1 (5 bases). Germline lookup yields CDR1 SGDLS and CDR2 YYNGEE. The CDR3 consists of 18 residues. V gave up 3 bases and J gave up 8 bases, with 26 bases separating them. CDR3: CASSDLPGLPNVGEKLFF. The CDR3 region has the DNA TGTGCCAGCAGCGACCTTCCGGGACTTCCGAATGTAGGGGAAAAACTGTTTTTT.

This chain uses TRBV4-1 with TRBJ2-3; possible D gene TRBD2, 6 bases. Germline loops: CDR1 MGHRA, CDR2 YSYEKL. The CDR3 sequence is 15 residues long. The V end lost 1 base, the J end lost 2 bases, and 10 bases lay between the germline ends. The CDR3 DNA sequence: TGCGCCAGCAGCCAAGGTCGGGAGTACACAGATACGCAGTATTTT. This gives the protein CASSQGREYTDTQYF.

The chain carries TRBV5-4 and TRBJ1-2; 7 bases are a match to TRBD1. The CDR3 runs 14 residues. V lost 0 bases to trimming and J lost 5 bases; unmatched junction nucleotides: 4. Germline V gives CDR1 SGHNT, CDR2 YYREEE (reference sequence). CDR3 sequence: CASSLVTGTYGYTF. The DNA for the CDR3 is TGTGCCAGCAGCTTGGTGACAGGGACGTATGGCTACACCTTC.

This clone was seen only a few times. CDR3 sequence (DNA): TGTGCCAGCAGTTTATGGACAGGGGCGAACACTGAAGCTTTCTTT. Translated: CASSLWTGANTEAFF. V and J are TRBV27 and TRBJ1-1; 9 nucleotides line up with TRBD1. This CDR3 comprises 15 residues. Per germline, CDR1 MNHEY and CDR2 SMNVEV (reference sequence). V dropped 1 base and J dropped 1; count of bases not matched to a gene: 1.

The CDR3 coding sequence is TGTGCCAGCAGGAGTCCTGTCTCTGGAAACACCATATATTTT. As protein: CASRSPVSGNTIYF. This sequence joins TRBV6-5 and TRBJ1-3; D not certain. Trimming took 6 bases from V and 0 from J, leaving 9 bases between them. CDR3 length equals 14 residues. From germline, CDR1 is MNHEY and CDR2 SVGAGI.

This clone was observed a few times. The J gene is TRBJ2-1, the V gene TRBV7-2, with TRBD2 matching over 12 bases. Germline CDR1 and CDR2: SGHTA and FQGNSA. CDR3 length: 17 residues. V was clipped by 5 bases and J by 8 bases; unmatched bases: 13. The CDR3 loop reads CASSPRLAGAIKDEQFF. CDR3 bases: TGTGCCAGCAGCCCAAGACTAGCGGGGGCCATTAAGGATGAGCAGTTCTTC.

This clone has more than one count but fewer than ten. The V call is TRBV2, the J call TRBJ1-2, with no clear D. The ends were cut back, 7 bases at V and 2 bases at J, with 8 bases in the middle. CDR1 and CDR2 (germline): SNHLY, FYNNEI. The CDR3 is made up of 12 amino acids. CDR3 protein: CASTNANYGYTF. The CDR3 bases are TGTGCCAGCACCAACGCGAACTATGGCTACACCTTC.

V gene TRBV10-3 combines with J gene TRBJ1-1, with D possibly matching TRBD1 (5 bases). V lost 0 bases, J lost 3 bases, and 20 bases lay in between. The CDR3 has 18 residues. Per germline, CDR1 ENHRY and CDR2 SYGVKD. For the CDR3, the DNA is TGTGCCATCAGTGAGTCGTATCTAGGACCCCGCAGGGACACTGAAGCTTTCTTT. This codes for CAISESYLGPRRDTEAFF.

The V call is TRBV19, the J call TRBJ1-1; tentatively, D is TRBD1 (5 bases). This CDR3 spans 14 amino acids. Looked up from germline, CDR1 is LNHDA and CDR2 is SQIVND (reference sequence). V dropped 4 bases and J dropped 8 bases, with 17 bases sitting between them. CDR3 amino acids: CASSTTPRAVEAFF. The CDR3 coding sequence is TGTGCCAGTAGTACTACACCCAGGGCTGTGGAAGCTTTCTTT.

This clone was counted a few times. V usage is TRBV2 and J usage is TRBJ1-2; tentatively, D is TRBD1 (6 bases). This CDR3 comprises 15 residues. The germline CDR1 and CDR2 sequences are SNHLY and FYNNEI. V was clipped by 1 base and J by 4 bases, with 13 bases between them. The CDR3 DNA reads as TGTGCCAGCAGTGAAGGGCAGGGGTATAGCTATGGCTACACCTTC. It specifies CASSEGQGYSYGYTF.

This clone was counted many times. A junction boundary mismatches the germline segment, possibly from a read error. This chain uses TRBV6-5 with TRBJ2-7, with TRBD1 matching 8 bases. Germline V gene lookup returns CDR1 MNHEY and CDR2 SVGAGI. This CDR3 is built from 14 residues. The CDR3 region is CATSLRGTGIGQYF. As DNA, the CDR3 is TGTGCCACCAGTCTGAGGGGGACAGGCATCGGGCAGTACTTC.

Only a few counts were recorded for this clone. The rearrangement links TRBV9 to TRBJ2-5, with 7 bases aligning to TRBD1. The length of the CDR3 is 14 residues. Germline assignment: CDR1 SGDLS and CDR2 YYNGEE. Germline trimming cut 0 bases from V and 6 bases from J; bases unmatched to any gene: 5. The CDR3 region is CASSVEPGGKTQYF. In DNA, the CDR3 is TGTGCCAGCAGCGTAGAGCCAGGGGGAAAGACCCAGTACTTC. Together with reference TRBV9 and TRBJ2-5, the CDR3 gives the full variable domain: DSGVTQTPKHLITATGQRVTLRCSPRSGDLSVYWYQQSLDQGLQFLIQYYNGEERAKGNILERFSAQQFPDLHSELNLSSLELGDSALYFCASSVEPGGKTQYFGPGTRLLVL.

The chain joins TRBV7-2 to TRBJ1-6; D call uncertain. The V gene's germline CDR1 is SGHTA and CDR2 FQGNSA. The CDR3 spans 13 residues. V was shortened by 4 bases and J by 8 bases, with 9 bases between the two germline ends. The CDR3 loop is CASSYFTDSPLHF. CDR3 sequence (DNA): TGTGCCAGCAGCTACTTTACCGATTCACCCCTCCACTTT.

This clone has more than one count but fewer than ten. The identical CDR3 is also encoded by other nucleotide sequences in the sample. The chain carries TRBV5-1 and TRBJ2-5, with 10 bases lining up with TRBD1. The CDR3 length is 15 residues. After removal of 7 bases from V and 2 bases from J, the junction contained 8 bases not matched to a gene. In germline, CDR1 is SGHRS, CDR2 YFSETQ. The CDR3 DNA reads as TGCGCCAGCCAATCGGGACAGGGGATACAAGAGACCCAGTACTTC. Translating gives CASQSGQGIQETQYF.

V is TRBV5-5 and J is TRBJ1-1; D gene unclear. With 3 bases removed from V and 0 bases from J, the gap between germline ends came to 15 bases. Germline CDR1 SGHKS, CDR2 YYEKEE (reference sequence). The CDR3 contains 16 residues. CDR3 loop: CASSSPWGGLNTEAFF. The DNA of the CDR3 is TGTGCCAGCAGCTCACCCTGGGGAGGTCTGAACACTGAAGCTTTCTTT.

This chain joins TRBV27 and TRBJ2-7, with TRBD1 identical over 10 bases. Germline lookup yields CDR1 MNHEY and CDR2 SMNVEV (reference sequence). After removal of 3 bases from V and 3 bases from J, the junction contained 8 bases not matched to a gene. The CDR3 totals 16 residues. In DNA form, the CDR3 reads TGTGCCAGCAGTTTCCTCCGGGACAGGGGTCTCTACGAGCAGTACTTC. This translates into CASSFLRDRGLYEQYF.

This clone was counted only a few times. The rearrangement uses TRBV5-1 and TRBJ1-4, with 10 bases lining up with TRBD1. J was trimmed by 8 bases and V by 3 bases; bases with no gene match: 10. Germline CDR1 SGHRS, CDR2 YFSETQ. CDR3 size: 16 residues. This CDR3 is CASSSSDRGRVEKLFF. CDR3 in DNA: TGCGCCAGCAGCTCCTCTGACAGGGGGCGCGTCGAAAAACTGTTTTTT.

This clone was found a few times. V usage is TRBV10-2 and J usage is TRBJ2-1; D perhaps matches TRBD1 (5 bases). The germline CDR1 and CDR2 sequences are WSHSY and SAAADI. The length of the CDR3 is 11 residues. Trimming removed 8 bases at V and 8 bases at J, with 10 bases between. CDR3 sequence reads: CASQGGYEQFF. The CDR3 region has the DNA TGCGCCAGCCAGGGCGGCTATGAGCAGTTCTTC.

There are a few counts of this clone. This rearrangement joins TRBV27 to TRBJ2-7, with a tentative D call TRBD2 (7 bases). Germline-derived CDR1 and CDR2 are MNHEY and SMNVEV (reference sequence). The CDR3 has 13 residues. V lost 8 bases and J 3 bases, leaving 14 bases between the germline ends. The CDR3 DNA is TGTGCCAGCTCTAGGGGGGGACTCTACGAGCAGTACTTC. Translating gives CASSRGGLYEQYF.

This clone was seen more than once but under ten times. J is TRBJ2-7 and V is TRBV5-1; the D gene is possibly TRBD2 (5 bases). The CDR3 covers 14 residues. Germline CDR1 is SGHRS and CDR2 is YFSETQ. The V and J ends lost 4 bases and 2 bases respectively, with 13 bases between them. The CDR3 nucleotides are TGCGCCAGCAGCCACGGGCGGGTTGCCTACGAGCAGTACTTC. It codes for CASSHGRVAYEQYF. The entire variable domain, with the rest obtained from reference TRBV5-1 and TRBJ2-7, is as follows: KAGVTQTPRYLIKTRGQQVTLSCSPISGHRSVSWYQQTPGQGLQFLFEYFSETQRNKGNFPGRFSGRQFSNSRSEMNVSTLELGDSALYLCASSHGRVAYEQYFGPGTRLTVT.

This clone came up a few times. The CDR3 DNA reads as TGTGCCAGCACCCCTGCCCAGGGAAGAGGTCAGCCCCAGCATTTT. Amino acids: CASTPAQGRGQPQHF. The chain uses TRBV6-5 and TRBJ1-5; D possibly corresponds to TRBD1 (5 bases). Trimming removed 7 bases from V and 6 bases from J, with 19 bases in between. The CDR3 length is 15 residues. CDR1 MNHEY and CDR2 SVGAGI come from the germline V gene.

The chain links TRBV19 to TRBJ1-5; D gene ambiguous. The V end lost 5 bases, the J end lost 4 bases, and 15 bases lay between the germline ends. In germline, CDR1 is LNHDA, CDR2 SQIVND (reference sequence). This CDR3 has 15 amino acids. The CDR3 loop reads CASSAVMAPNQPQHF. The CDR3 nucleotides are TGTGCCAGTAGTGCCGTAATGGCCCCTAATCAGCCCCAGCATTTT.

This clone turned up a few times. This chain joins TRBV18 and TRBJ2-3, with D possibly matching TRBD2 (6 bases). This CDR3 region has 17 residues. The V end was cut by 3 bases, the J end by 6 bases, with 22 bases between. CDR1 is KGHSH and CDR2 is LQKENI in the germline V gene. CDR3 in DNA: TGTGCCAGCTCACCGGGGGGAGTCGGGATTCCCTTGGATACGCAGTATTTT. Protein sequence: CASSPGGVGIPLDTQYF. Filled out from reference TRBV18 and TRBJ2-3, the complete variable domain reads NAGVMQNPRHLVRRRGQEARLRCSPMKGHSHVYWYRQLPEEGLKFMVYLQKENIIDESGMPKERFSAEFPKEGPSILRIQQVVRGDSAAYFCASSPGGVGIPLDTQYFGPGTRLTVL.

The rearrangement uses TRBV19 and TRBJ1-1, with D perhaps matching TRBD1 (5 bases). This CDR3 has 14 residues. The ends were cut back, 2 bases at V and 3 bases at J, with 10 bases in the middle. Germline V lookup: CDR1 LNHDA, CDR2 SQIVND (reference sequence). This chain's CDR3 is CASSIQGPHTEAFF. In DNA form, the CDR3 reads TGTGCCAGTAGTATACAGGGCCCCCACACTGAAGCTTTCTTT.

In its sample, this clone was seen a few times. The CDR3, as DNA: TGTGCCAGCAGTGACCGGTCTGACGGGGGGGCCAGTGAGCAGTTCTTC. The encoded protein is CASSDRSDGGASEQFF. V usage is TRBV6-4 and J usage is TRBJ2-1; 8 bases line up with TRBD2. This CDR3 is 16 amino acids long. J lost 9 bases, V lost 2 bases, and 12 bases had no gene match. Germline V CDR1 and CDR2: MRHNA, SNTAGT.

This clone has a handful of counts. The V and J genes are TRBV9 and TRBJ1-1; D possibly corresponds to TRBD1 (6 bases). Germline V gene lookup returns CDR1 SGDLS and CDR2 YYNGEE. With 2 bases removed from V and 8 bases from J, the gap between germline ends came to 13 bases. The CDR3 sequence is 13 residues long. The DNA of the CDR3 is TGTGCCAGCAGCGTGGGGGGGCGAGAGGAAGCTTTCTTT. It translates to CASSVGGREEAFF.

The chain carries TRBV5-8 and TRBJ1-2; D is unresolved. This CDR3 is built from 15 residues. Between the trimmed V and J ends, which lost 0 bases and 1 base, there was a span of 10 bases. Germline assignment: CDR1 SGHTS and CDR2 YDEGEE. CDR3 region: CASSLVRRVNYGYTF. The CDR3 region has the DNA TGTGCCAGCAGCTTGGTGAGGAGGGTTAACTATGGCTACACCTTC.